This paragraph covers one T cell receptor beta chain sequence. The antigen is undetermined. This record belongs to a study of long-term antiretroviral therapy in people with HIV. immunoSEQ v3.0 was run at survey level. Clones were read by immunoSEQ multiplex PCR, and TCRdb kept only the in-frame ones, dropping some. The sample contains tens of thousands of clones, around nine tenths of which appear only once. Trimming pared 3 bases from V and 13 bases from J, leaving 18 bases between. The CDR3 has 14 amino acids. Germline V gene lookup returns CDR1 MNHEY and CDR2 SMNVEV (reference sequence). Notes on the study in general: Clones that expanded before ART (that is, prior to treatment) dominated the repertoire at all time points. ART was followed by higher diversity that remained below transplant donor controls. Repertoires with HIV possessed tighter CDR3 length spans than those of controls.

Post-ART PBMC samples numbered at least two per donor, and pre-ART ones at least one. The TCR was taken from a man in his 60s with HIV. The material was unsorted PBMCs, obtained 2.3 years after starting antiretroviral therapy. The gene calls are TRBV27 and TRBJ2-2; possibly TRBD2 for D (5 bases). CDR3 residues: CASSFSDSPRGLFF. The CDR3 DNA follows: TGTGCCAGCAGTTTTTCCGACTCCCCCCGGGGGCTGTTTTTT.